What follows are 15 T cell receptor beta chains derived from one specimen sequenced in a study of T cell repertoires in cytomegalovirus infection. TCRdb used MiXCR to reprocess the reads, holding one entry per CDR3 protein. This table has roughly 200,000 distinct CDR3 sequences, about a sixth appearing once. Sequencing was performed on CD8+ T cells from PBMCs. All receptors derive from a human donor in good health (CMV status not recorded). Some clones in this sample may be carry-over from other donors' samples.

This clonotype has a handful of counts. The genes are TRBV6-1 and TRBJ1-1; D not certain. Germline CDR1 and CDR2: MNHNS and SASEGT. V was pared by 3 bases and J by 4 bases, with 12 bases between. There are 14 residues in the CDR3. The CDR3 DNA follows: TGTGCCAGCAGTGACCTCCCAGGCGGCACTGAAGCTTTCTTT. Amino acids: CASSDLPGGTEAFF.

The V call is TRBV6-1, the J call TRBJ2-3, with D tentatively TRBD1 or TRBD2 (5 bases each). The CDR3 length is 15 residues. Germline V gene data show CDR1 as MNHNS and CDR2 as SASEGT. Trimming removed 5 bases at V and 2 bases at J, with 14 bases between. The CDR3 sequence: CASSNRHGATDTQYF. CDR3 sequence (DNA): TGTGCCAGCAGTAACAGACACGGGGCCACAGATACGCAGTATTTT.

The rearrangement links TRBV12-3 or TRBV12-4 to TRBJ2-7; D remains ambiguous. V gave up 4 bases and J gave up 2 bases, with 9 bases separating them. The CDR3 has 13 residues. CDR3 protein: CASSSATTYEQYF. For the CDR3, the DNA is TGTGCCAGCAGTTCTGCCACCACCTACGAGCAGTACTTC.

This clonotype has at least ten counts. This chain connects TRBV12-3 or TRBV12-4 to TRBJ1-5, with D uncertain. The CDR3 sequence is 13 residues long. Trimming pared 5 bases from V and 4 bases from J, leaving 9 bases between. The CDR3 here is CASSRGGNQPQHF. The CDR3 coding sequence is TGTGCCAGCAGTCGGGGTGGGAATCAGCCCCAGCATTTT.

The table lists this clonotype with a few counts. The V call is TRBV7-8, the J call TRBJ2-1, with D possibly matching TRBD2 (6 bases). Between the trimmed V and J ends, which lost 8 bases and 4 bases, there was a span of 21 bases. CDR3 length equals 16 residues. Looked up from germline, CDR1 is SGHVS and CDR2 is FQNEAQ. The CDR3 protein is CASGFASGRTYNEQFF. As DNA, the CDR3 is TGTGCCAGCGGTTTTGCAAGCGGGCGAACGTACAATGAGCAGTTCTTC.

V is TRBV6-1 and J is TRBJ2-7, with a possible D match to TRBD2 (6 bases). The V end lost 6 bases, the J end lost 3 bases, and 15 bases lay between the germline ends. CDR1 and CDR2 from the germline V gene are MNHNS and SASEGT. This CDR3 region has 14 residues. This CDR3 is CASSPAGPHYEQYF. The CDR3 nucleotides are TGTGCCAGCAGCCCTGCGGGACCGCACTACGAGCAGTACTTC.

The chain couples TRBV28 to TRBJ2-3; 7 nucleotides line up with TRBD1. CDR1 is MDHEN and CDR2 is SYDVKM in the germline V gene. The junction had 4 bases not matched to a gene; V was cut back by 7 bases and J by 6 bases. CDR3 length equals 12 residues. DNA for the CDR3: TGTGCCAGCATGAAGGGGGCGGATACGCAGTATTTT. Translation: CASMKGADTQYF.

This chain connects TRBV7-9 to TRBJ2-7; 7 nucleotides line up with TRBD1. Germline CDR1 SEHNR, CDR2 FQNEAQ (reference sequence). With V trimmed by 4 bases and J by 3 bases, 3 bases remained unmatched. The CDR3 sequence is 13 residues long. CDR3 coding DNA: TGTGCCAGCAGCTCGGGACAGCACTACGAGCAGTACTTC. It specifies CASSSGQHYEQYF.

The genes are TRBV7-2 and TRBJ1-2; D is ambiguous. CDR1 is SGHTA, CDR2 FQGNSA, per germline. The CDR3 runs to 11 residues. The V end lost 1 base, the J end lost 8 bases, and 5 bases lay between the germline ends. The CDR3 DNA sequence: TGTGCCAGCAGCTTAGTTGAGGGCTACACCTTC. It translates to CASSLVEGYTF.

The rearrangement links TRBV28 to TRBJ2-3; the match to TRBD2 covers 11 bases. CDR3 length: 17 residues. With 2 bases clipped from V and 3 bases from J, the junction kept 7 bases outside the gene matches. In germline, CDR1 is MDHEN, CDR2 SYDVKM. CDR3 in amino acids: CASSLGTLAGGTDTQYF. Written as DNA, the CDR3 is TGTGCCAGCAGTTTAGGGACTCTAGCGGGGGGAACAGATACGCAGTATTTT.

This clonotype was found a few times. The V and J genes are TRBV5-4 and TRBJ1-6; D is possibly TRBD1 (6 bases). Germline loops: CDR1 SGHNT, CDR2 YYREEE (reference sequence). V was shortened by 2 bases and J by 7 bases, with 13 bases between the two germline ends. This CDR3 is 15 amino acids long. The CDR3 DNA reads as TGTGCCAGCAGCTTCCGGGACATGGGAAATTCACCCCTCCACTTT. As protein: CASSFRDMGNSPLHF.

The V and J genes are TRBV7-6 and TRBJ2-3; the D is unclear. Trimming pared 4 bases from V and 2 bases from J, leaving 4 bases between. Per the germline V gene, CDR1 is SGHVS and CDR2 is FNYEAQ. CDR3 length equals 12 residues. This CDR3 is CASSSYTDTQYF. The CDR3 DNA sequence: TGTGCCAGCAGCTCTTACACAGATACGCAGTATTTT.

V gene TRBV12-3 or TRBV12-4 combines with J gene TRBJ2-1; weak D call: TRBD1 (6 bases). V was shortened by 3 bases and J by 4 bases, with 13 bases between the two germline ends. The CDR3 loop spans 15 amino acids. The CDR3 sequence: CASSFGTTSYNEQFF. The CDR3 DNA sequence: TGTGCCAGCAGTTTCGGGACAACTTCTTACAATGAGCAGTTCTTC.

The sample holds a few counts of this clonotype. This chain uses TRBV5-4 with TRBJ2-1; 7 positions match TRBD2. This CDR3 has 15 amino acids. Germline V gene lookup returns CDR1 SGHNT and CDR2 YYREEE (reference sequence). J gave up 1 base and V 5 bases, and 6 bases lay outside the gene matches. The CDR3 reads CASSPKRGSYNEQFF. CDR3 DNA sequence: TGTGCCAGCAGTCCCAAGCGGGGATCCTACAATGAGCAGTTCTTC.

The rearrangement uses TRBV6-1 and TRBJ2-1; 14 bases align to TRBD2. The CDR3 runs 19 residues. Unmatched junction bases numbered 12, after V lost 6 bases and J lost 2 bases. Germline loops: CDR1 MNHNS, CDR2 SASEGT. The DNA for the CDR3 is TGTGCCAGCAGAATGGGACTAGCGGGGGCCTCTTCCCCCTACAATGAGCAGTTCTTC. Residues: CASRMGLAGASSPYNEQFF.